This T cell receptor beta chain emerged from a study of graft-versus-host responses after intestinal transplantation. For the study at large: Multivisceral, liver-intestinal, or isolated intestinal grafts were transplanted into recipients. General study results and limits: GvH clones were identified in recipient marrow, with some first appearing in ileum or blood.

Trimming removed 5 bases from V and 0 bases from J, with 5 bases in between. This CDR3 spans 14 amino acids. CDR1 is SEHNR and CDR2 is FQNEAQ in the germline V gene (reference sequence). Points on this clone: Its antigen is unknown.

Data came from immunoSEQ multiplex PCR; TCRdb stores just in-frame clones and leaves some out. Found here are some 120,000 clones, less than 95% of them singletons; the top ten hold under 0.2%. The source is a human donor who received an intestinal transplant. Sequencing used unstimulated CD4+ T cells sorted from spleen or lymph node cells, obtained before intestinal transplant. This chain uses TRBV7-9 with TRBJ1-6; D unresolved. The CDR3 nucleotides are TGTGCCAGCAGCCTAAGCTCCTATAATTCACCCCTCCACTTT. Translating it yields CASSLSSYNSPLHF.